This T cell receptor (beta chain) was profiled in a study of cytotoxic CD8 clonotypes in ibrutinib-treated CLL. Study at large: The group held approximately eleven relapsed/refractory and around 14 treatment-naive patients, with under 18 IGHV unmutated.

This CDR3 spans 17 amino acids. Trimming removed 0 bases from V and 3 bases from J; junction bases left unmatched: 7. CDR1 is MGHRA, CDR2 YSYEKL, per germline. Profiled with immunoSEQ multiplex PCR; TCRdb holds only in-frame clones, not every one. The repertoire consists of fewer than 300,000 clones, with around 77% occurring once and the leading ten covering about 6%. The sequence was collected from a human donor with chronic lymphocytic leukemia. The rearrangement uses TRBV4-1 and TRBJ2-1, with 8 bases aligning to TRBD2. The sequenced sample was PBMCs, obtained at disease progression, from a patient treated with ibrutinib. CDR3 sequence (DNA): TGCGCCAGCAGCCAAGAGTTTCGGGGGGGGAACTACAATGAGCAGTTCTTC. Its protein is CASSQEFRGGNYNEQFF.